A single sample gave rise to the 24 T cell receptor beta chains below, sequenced in a study of T cell changes during pregnancy in multiple sclerosis. Using immunoSEQ multiplex PCR, the repertoire was profiled, and TCRdb retains in-frame clones only, with some absent. The profile shows 20,000 to 25,000 clones, under 95% of them singletons. The sequencing used CD4+ T cells from peripheral blood mononuclear cells, collected in the third trimester of pregnancy. These receptors were obtained from a female donor in good health, enrolled as a control in a pregnancy study.

The rearrangement uses TRBV11-2 and TRBJ1-4; 8 positions match TRBD1. V was clipped by 6 bases and J by 11 bases; unmatched bases: 11. CDR1 and CDR2 from the germline V gene are SGHAT and FQNNGV. CDR3 length equals 14 residues. The CDR3 loop reads CASSLQGVSGKLFF. The DNA of the CDR3 is TGTGCCAGCAGTTTACAGGGGGTCAGCGGGAAACTGTTTTTT.

The chain links TRBV7-2 to TRBJ2-3; 15 nucleotides align to TRBD2. J was trimmed by 5 bases and V by 5 bases; bases with no gene match: 8. The CDR3 covers 17 residues. Germline loops: CDR1 SGHTA, CDR2 FQGNSA. The CDR3 here is CASSLGLAGGQRDTQYF. The CDR3 coding sequence is TGTGCCAGCAGCCTTGGACTAGCGGGGGGGCAAAGAGATACGCAGTATTTT.

The rearrangement joins TRBV5-6 to TRBJ1-5; a possible D gene is TRBD1 (6 bases). The germline CDR1 and CDR2 sequences are SGHDT and YYEEEE. CDR3 length equals 16 residues. V was pared by 0 bases and J by 3 bases, with 13 bases between. CDR3 residues: CASSLGYGQLNQPQHF. The CDR3 region has the DNA TGTGCCAGCAGCTTGGGGTACGGACAGCTCAATCAGCCCCAGCATTTT.

CDR3 nucleotides: TGTGCCAGTAGTATGGGGGGTAACTCCTACGAGCAGTACTTC. It codes for CASSMGGNSYEQYF. The chain is built from TRBV19 and TRBJ2-7, with D possibly matching TRBD2 (6 bases). V was shortened by 3 bases and J by 0 bases, with 9 bases between the two germline ends. This CDR3 contains 14 residues. Germline-derived CDR1 and CDR2 are LNHDA and SQIVND (reference sequence).

V is TRBV7-2 and J is TRBJ2-1; 15 positions match TRBD2. Losses at the gene ends were 3 bases for V and 6 bases for J; bases not matched to a gene: 3. Germline V gives CDR1 SGHTA, CDR2 FQGNSA. CDR3 length: 16 residues. CDR3 residues: CASSFPGLAGGNEQFF. CDR3 coding DNA: TGTGCCAGCAGCTTCCCGGGACTAGCGGGGGGCAATGAGCAGTTCTTC.

This chain connects TRBV5-6 to TRBJ2-7, with 8 bases matching TRBD1. The V and J ends lost 2 bases and 5 bases, in that order; junction bases with no gene match: 6. Germline V CDR1 and CDR2: SGHDT, YYEEEE. The CDR3 length is 14 residues. CDR3 nucleotides: TGTGCCAGCAGCTTTCCAGGACAGGGAAACGAGCAGTACTTC. Translation: CASSFPGQGNEQYF.

V usage is TRBV5-1 and J usage is TRBJ2-7; tentative D call: TRBD1 (6 bases). This CDR3 is 15 amino acids long. Between the trimmed V and J ends, which lost 1 base and 2 bases, there was a span of 13 bases. From germline, CDR1 is SGHRS and CDR2 YFSETQ. The CDR3 DNA sequence: TGCGCCAGCAGCTTGTCTACGGGACACACCTACGAGCAGTACTTC. It is translated as CASSLSTGHTYEQYF.

The chain uses TRBV6-1 and TRBJ2-5; no definite D call. V lost 4 bases and J lost 1, with 13 bases in between. Germline V gene sequence: CDR1 MNHNS, CDR2 SASEGT. The CDR3 length is 15 residues. The CDR3 coding sequence is TGTGCCAGCAGTGGTCCCGACTGGGTCCAAGAGACCCAGTACTTC. Translation gives CASSGPDWVQETQYF.

The gene calls are TRBV18 and TRBJ1-1, with TRBD1 matching 7 bases. V lost 3 bases and J lost 1; bases outside the gene matches: 8. The germline CDR1 and CDR2 sequences are KGHSH and LQKENI. The CDR3 is 16 residues long. This chain's CDR3 is CASSPLPGGENTEAFF. The CDR3 DNA sequence: TGTGCCAGCTCACCTTTACCAGGGGGAGAGAACACTGAAGCTTTCTTT.

V is TRBV5-6 and J is TRBJ1-1; 8 nucleotides match TRBD1. The CDR3 totals 17 residues. V dropped 4 bases and J dropped 3; count of bases not matched to a gene: 14. The germline CDR1 and CDR2 sequences are SGHDT and YYEEEE. The CDR3 region is CASSVVGTGGSYTEAFF. DNA for the CDR3: TGTGCCAGCAGCGTCGTCGGGACAGGAGGTTCATACACTGAAGCTTTCTTT.

Here the CDR3 reads CAISESWRGAPYEQYF. The CDR3 DNA follows: TGTGCCATCAGTGAGTCGTGGCGGGGGGCCCCCTACGAGCAGTACTTC. The rearrangement links TRBV10-3 to TRBJ2-7; 8 nucleotides align to TRBD2. Germline V CDR1 and CDR2: ENHRY, SYGVKD. V lost 0 bases to trimming and J lost 2 bases; unmatched junction nucleotides: 6. There are 16 residues in the CDR3.

This clone was observed a single time. The rearrangement joins TRBV19 to TRBJ2-3; 12 bases match TRBD2. CDR1 LNHDA and CDR2 SQIVND come from the germline V gene (reference sequence). This CDR3 has 17 amino acids. V lost 3 bases and J lost 4; bases outside the gene matches: 8. CDR3 amino acids: CASSILRLAGVADTQYF. DNA for the CDR3: TGTGCCAGTAGTATCCTCCGACTAGCGGGAGTAGCAGATACGCAGTATTTT.

The chain uses TRBV7-2 and TRBJ2-7; 8 bases match TRBD1. The CDR3 runs to 15 residues. CDR1 and CDR2 (germline): SGHTA, FQGNSA. The junction had 8 bases not matched to a gene; V was cut back by 1 base and J by 6 bases. The CDR3 sequence is CASSLGQGAGSEQYF. The CDR3 DNA follows: TGTGCCAGCAGCTTAGGGCAGGGGGCTGGGAGCGAGCAGTACTTC. The entire variable domain, with the rest obtained from reference TRBV7-2 and TRBJ2-7, is as follows: GAGVSQSPSNKVTEKGKDVELRCDPISGHTALYWYRQSLGQGLEFLIYFQGNSAPDKSGLPSDRFSAERTGGSVSTLTIQRTQQEDSAVYLCASSLGQGAGSEQYFGPGTRLTVT.

V usage is TRBV14 and J usage is TRBJ2-7; 10 positions match TRBD1. Germline lookup yields CDR1 SGHDN and CDR2 FVKESK. V lost 4 bases to trimming and J lost 2 bases; unmatched junction nucleotides: 2. The CDR3 has 14 amino acids. In DNA form, the CDR3 reads TGTGCCAGCAGCCGGACAGGGGGGACCTACGAGCAGTACTTC. Its protein product is CASSRTGGTYEQYF.

The V and J genes are TRBV10-1 and TRBJ2-7, with TRBD1 matching 9 bases. V was pared by 5 bases and J by 4 bases, with 6 bases of the junction left unmatched. Germline CDR1 is WNHNN and CDR2 is SYGVQD (reference sequence). The CDR3 runs 14 residues. Here the CDR3 reads CASSPPGQGYEQYF. The CDR3 DNA reads TGCGCCAGCAGTCCTCCGGGACAGGGATACGAGCAGTACTTC.

The gene calls are TRBV5-1 and TRBJ2-1; 13 positions match TRBD2. The V gene's germline CDR1 is SGHRS and CDR2 YFSETQ. J was trimmed by 3 bases and V by 3 bases; bases with no gene match: 6. The CDR3 loop spans 17 amino acids. In DNA form, the CDR3 reads TGCGCCAGCAGCTCAGGACTAGCGGGAGAGGTCTACAATGAGCAGTTCTTC. Its protein product is CASSSGLAGEVYNEQFF.

This chain joins TRBV19 and TRBJ1-5; the match to TRBD1 covers 8 bases. Germline loops: CDR1 LNHDA, CDR2 SQIVND (reference sequence). The V segment lost 10 bases and the J segment 2 bases; nucleotides outside the gene matches: 4. The CDR3 consists of 13 residues. The CDR3 coding sequence is TGTGCCACAGCGACAGGGGGCAATCAGCCCCAGCATTTT. Protein product: CATATGGNQPQHF.

The V and J genes are TRBV5-1 and TRBJ2-5, with 10 bases matching TRBD2. With 4 bases clipped from V and 0 bases from J, the junction kept 9 bases outside the gene matches. CDR1 and CDR2 (germline): SGHRS, YFSETQ. The CDR3 is made up of 17 amino acids. This CDR3 reads CASSLGDSGGYQETQYF. The CDR3 nucleotides read TGCGCCAGCAGCCTCGGGGATAGCGGGGGGTACCAAGAGACCCAGTACTTC.

The chain is built from TRBV27 and TRBJ1-2; 7 positions agree with TRBD1. CDR3 length equals 13 residues. In germline, CDR1 is MNHEY, CDR2 SMNVEV (reference sequence). V lost 4 bases, J lost 6 bases, and 5 bases stayed unmatched. The CDR3 DNA reads TGTGCCAGCAGTTCGACAGGGAGAGATGGCTACACCTTC. Encoded protein: CASSSTGRDGYTF.

The CDR3 loop reads CASSSPRDPNYYNEQFF. The DNA for the CDR3 is TGTGCCAGCAGCTCCCCGCGGGACCCAAACTACTACAATGAGCAGTTCTTC. The chain employs TRBV7-9 and TRBJ2-1; D possibly corresponds to TRBD2 (6 bases). The CDR3 contains 17 residues. V dropped 4 bases and J dropped 3 bases, with 19 bases sitting between them. CDR1 is SEHNR and CDR2 is FQNEAQ in the germline V gene (reference sequence).

This clone came up a few times. The CDR3 region is CASSQRTGEGGTNEKLFF. The DNA for the CDR3 is TGTGCCAGCAGCCAAAGGACAGGGGAGGGAGGAACTAATGAAAAACTGTTTTTT. The rearrangement joins TRBV14 to TRBJ1-4; 9 bases agree with TRBD1. CDR1 and CDR2 from the germline V gene are SGHDN and FVKESK. V lost 2 bases and J lost 1; bases outside the gene matches: 8. This CDR3 is 18 amino acids long.

The chain has TRBV5-4 and TRBJ2-3; D remains unclear. The germline gives CDR1 SGHNT, CDR2 YYREEE (reference sequence). The V end lost 6 bases, the J end lost 6 bases, and 14 bases lay between the germline ends. The CDR3 extends over 13 amino acids. The CDR3 here is CASTRRGSDTQYF. The CDR3 DNA sequence: TGTGCCAGCACCCGGAGAGGTTCTGATACGCAGTATTTT.

The V gene is TRBV7-3, the J gene TRBJ2-1; D is perhaps TRBD1 (8 bases). The CDR3 runs 16 residues. CDR1 is SGHTA and CDR2 is FQGTGA in the germline V gene. The germline V and J ends were trimmed by 5 bases and 3 bases, with 17 bases remaining between them. The chain's CDR3 is CASSRYRGEGYNEQFF. The DNA of the CDR3 is TGTGCCAGCAGCCGCTACAGGGGGGAGGGCTACAATGAGCAGTTCTTC.

V and J are TRBV27 and TRBJ2-7; D possibly corresponds to TRBD1 (6 bases). Trimming removed 5 bases at V and 5 bases at J, with 16 bases between. Germline CDR1 reads MNHEY; CDR2 reads SMNVEV (reference sequence). The CDR3 loop spans 14 amino acids. CDR3 sequence: CASSPGQLVNEQYF. For the CDR3, the DNA is TGTGCCAGCAGTCCCGGACAGCTGGTCAACGAGCAGTACTTC.